This T cell receptor (beta chain) was captured by sequencing in a study of blood T cell repertoires in COVID-19. Deletions cut 5 bases from V and 3 bases from J, with 14 bases between. This CDR3 has 16 amino acids. Germline V gene sequence: CDR1 MNHEY, CDR2 SMNVEV (reference sequence). Sequencing was performed with immunoSEQ multiplex PCR; in TCRdb, only in-frame clones are kept and a portion is missing. The sample consists of a few hundred thousand clones, just under 90% of them appearing once. The V gene is TRBV27, the J gene TRBJ1-6; possible D gene TRBD1, 5 bases. This receptor was obtained from a woman aged 50 to 60 who had recovered from COVID-19. The sample comprised PBMCs or T cells enriched from blood (not recorded which). CDR3 amino acids: CASSLSPGYYNSPLHF. The CDR3 region has the DNA TGTGCCAGCAGTCTTTCTCCAGGGTACTATAATTCACCCCTCCACTTT.